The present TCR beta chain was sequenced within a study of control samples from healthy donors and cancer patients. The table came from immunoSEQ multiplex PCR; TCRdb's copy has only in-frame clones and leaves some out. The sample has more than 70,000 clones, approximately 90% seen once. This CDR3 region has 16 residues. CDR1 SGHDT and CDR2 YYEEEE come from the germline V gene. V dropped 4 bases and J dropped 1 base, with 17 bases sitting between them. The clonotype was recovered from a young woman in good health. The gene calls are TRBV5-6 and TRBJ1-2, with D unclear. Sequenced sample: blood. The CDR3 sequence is CASSRLERRINYGYTF. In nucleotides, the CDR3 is TGTGCCAGCAGCCGTCTCGAGCGGAGAATTAACTATGGCTACACCTTC.